These T cell receptor beta chains were read from a single sample in a study of yellow fever vaccine responses in identical twins. From the RT-PCR reads, TCRdb called clonotypes with MiXCR, one entry per CDR3 protein. The sample lists 20,000 to 25,000 distinct CDR3 sequences; 77% were seen once. The starting material was T cells from blood (PBMCs), unsorted or a sorted subset (not recorded which), obtained before or after yellow fever vaccination (not recorded which). Every receptor here comes from a woman aged 18-35 years who received the yellow fever vaccine. Each CDR3 is given with its conserved first and last residue. Each record gives: clone size, D gene, V gene, J gene, CDR3 DNA, CDR3 protein. D genes are given only for firm matches. Not all rows give a size; the values are once, few, many and, for expanded clones, a class.

clone size: .
D gene: .
V gene: TRBV2
J gene: TRBJ1-5
CDR3 DNA: TGTGCCAGCAGTGAAGGTAGGGGTGTACAGCCCCAGCATTTT
CDR3 protein: CASSEGRGVQPQHF

clone size: .
D gene: TRBD2
V gene: TRBV29-1
J gene: TRBJ2-1
CDR3 DNA: TGCAGCGTCACTAGCGACTACAATGAGCAGTTCTTC
CDR3 protein: CSVTSDYNEQFF

clone size: few
D gene: .
V gene: TRBV5-1
J gene: TRBJ2-1
CDR3 DNA: TGCGCCAGCAGCTTGGTGTCTCCTGAGCAGTTCTTC
CDR3 protein: CASSLVSPEQFF

clone size: .
D gene: .
V gene: TRBV11-3
J gene: TRBJ2-3
CDR3 DNA: TGTGCCAGCAGCTCACTTCGGGGGTTACGCACAGATACGCAGTATTTT
CDR3 protein: CASSSLRGLRTDTQYF

clone size: few
D gene: .
V gene: TRBV18
J gene: TRBJ2-5
CDR3 DNA: TGTGCCAGCTCACCAATGGAGACCCAGTACTTC
CDR3 protein: CASSPMETQYF

clone size: .
D gene: .
V gene: TRBV20-1
J gene: TRBJ2-7
CDR3 DNA: TGCAGTGCTAGAGAAGGAGGGCACGAGCAGTACTTC
CDR3 protein: CSAREGGHEQYF

clone size: .
D gene: TRBD1
V gene: TRBV18
J gene: TRBJ1-5
CDR3 DNA: TGTGCCAGCTCAGAAGGGACAGGGGGCCAGGAGAGCAATCAGCCCCAGCATTTT
CDR3 protein: CASSEGTGGQESNQPQHF

clone size: once
D gene: TRBD2
V gene: TRBV5-1
J gene: TRBJ2-5
CDR3 DNA: TGCGCCAGCAGCCCGCCAGAGAGCGGGAGGAAAGAGACCCAGTACTTC
CDR3 protein: CASSPPESGRKETQYF

clone size: few
D gene: .
V gene: TRBV15
J gene: TRBJ1-5
CDR3 DNA: TGTGCCACCAGCCAACCCGGGACCGAGTATAGCAATCAGCCCCAGCATTTT
CDR3 protein: CATSQPGTEYSNQPQHF

clone size: .
D gene: .
V gene: TRBV7-9
J gene: TRBJ1-1
CDR3 DNA: TGTGCCAGCAGCCAACAGGTGGACCAGAACACTGAAGCTTTCTTT
CDR3 protein: CASSQQVDQNTEAFF

clone size: few
D gene: TRBD2
V gene: TRBV20-1
J gene: TRBJ2-1
CDR3 DNA: TGCAGTGCTAGAGACGGGGGGGGCTACAATGAGCAGTTCTTC
CDR3 protein: CSARDGGGYNEQFF

clone size: .
D gene: TRBD1
V gene: TRBV11-1
J gene: TRBJ1-6
CDR3 DNA: TGTGCCAGCAGCTTAGGGGCAGGGGGGAATTCACCCCTCCACTTT
CDR3 protein: CASSLGAGGNSPLHF

clone size: .
D gene: .
V gene: TRBV29-1
J gene: TRBJ2-7
CDR3 DNA: TGCAGCGTAGGTCACGGGAGCCTCTACGAGCAGTACTTC
CDR3 protein: CSVGHGSLYEQYF

clone size: .
D gene: .
V gene: TRBV19
J gene: TRBJ2-7
CDR3 DNA: TGTGCCAGTAGTCGAAACCGGGACTCCGTCTACGAGCAGTACTTC
CDR3 protein: CASSRNRDSVYEQYF

clone size: .
D gene: .
V gene: TRBV6-1
J gene: TRBJ2-5
CDR3 DNA: TGTGCCAGCAGGATTCAGAGCCTAAACGGGCAAGAGACCCAGTACTTC
CDR3 protein: CASRIQSLNGQETQYF

clone size: .
D gene: TRBD1
V gene: TRBV29-1
J gene: TRBJ2-1
CDR3 DNA: TGCAGCGTTGAAAAAACAGGGGTCGAGCAGTTCTTC
CDR3 protein: CSVEKTGVEQFF

clone size: .
D gene: TRBD1
V gene: TRBV4-1
J gene: TRBJ2-4
CDR3 DNA: TGCGCCAGCAGCCAACTCGGGACAGGGTGGGTCAAAAACATTCAGTACTTC
CDR3 protein: CASSQLGTGWVKNIQYF

clone size: .
D gene: TRBD1
V gene: TRBV11-2
J gene: TRBJ2-5
CDR3 DNA: TGTGCCAGCAGCTTAGGTTTGGGACAGGGTTATGTGAAGACCCAGTACTTC
CDR3 protein: CASSLGLGQGYVKTQYF

clone size: .
D gene: .
V gene: TRBV23-1
J gene: TRBJ1-4
CDR3 DNA: TGCGCCAGCAGTCAATCGGTCGGTCAAACTAATGAAAAACTGTTTTTT
CDR3 protein: CASSQSVGQTNEKLFF

clone size: .
D gene: .
V gene: TRBV3-1
J gene: TRBJ2-7
CDR3 DNA: TGTGCCAGCAGCTTCGGCGGCTCCTACGAGCAGTACTTC
CDR3 protein: CASSFGGSYEQYF

clone size: .
D gene: .
V gene: TRBV2
J gene: TRBJ1-1
CDR3 DNA: TGTGCCAGCAGTGACAAAAGGGTGAACACTGAAGCTTTCTTT
CDR3 protein: CASSDKRVNTEAFF

clone size: .
D gene: .
V gene: TRBV29-1
J gene: TRBJ2-6
CDR3 DNA: TGCAGCGTAATATCTGGGGCCAACGTCCTGACTTTC
CDR3 protein: CSVISGANVLTF

clone size: few
D gene: .
V gene: TRBV7-9
J gene: TRBJ1-2
CDR3 DNA: TGTGCCAGCAGCATTGGGGACTTGAGCTATGGCTACACCTTC
CDR3 protein: CASSIGDLSYGYTF

clone size: .
D gene: .
V gene: TRBV28
J gene: TRBJ2-1
CDR3 DNA: TGTGCCAGCAGTTTACTAGCCGCCTACAATGAGCAGTTCTTC
CDR3 protein: CASSLLAAYNEQFF

clone size: .
D gene: .
V gene: TRBV20-1
J gene: TRBJ1-5
CDR3 DNA: TGCAGTGCTAGAGACATTACTCGGGGCAATCAGCCCCAGCATTTT
CDR3 protein: CSARDITRGNQPQHF

clone size: once
D gene: .
V gene: TRBV27
J gene: TRBJ1-5
CDR3 DNA: TGTGCCAGCAGTCTAGCCGGGCCTTCCAATCAGCCCCAGCATTTT
CDR3 protein: CASSLAGPSNQPQHF

clone size: .
D gene: .
V gene: TRBV28
J gene: TRBJ1-1
CDR3 DNA: TGTGCCAGCAGTTTATCGGGAGTCACTGAAGCTTTCTTT
CDR3 protein: CASSLSGVTEAFF

clone size: .
D gene: TRBD1
V gene: TRBV7-6
J gene: TRBJ1-1
CDR3 DNA: TGTGCCAGCAGCTTGGGACAGGGGCCCCCTAATGAAGCTTTCTTT
CDR3 protein: CASSLGQGPPNEAFF